This T cell receptor beta chain was recorded in a study of cytomegalovirus exposure and HLA in healthy donors. General study results and limits: Listed as cytomegalovirus-associated were 150 or so TCR beta chains.

The germline V gene encodes CDR1 GTSNPN and CDR2 SVGIG (reference sequence). The CDR3 is made up of 14 amino acids. Germline trimming cut 3 bases from V and 3 bases from J; bases unmatched to any gene: 5. Turning to this clone: The antigen is unknown.

Sequencing was performed with immunoSEQ multiplex PCR; in TCRdb, only in-frame clones are kept and a portion is missing. Of about 180,000 clones listed, around nine tenths are singletons. The material sequenced was PBMCs. The chain links TRBV30 to TRBJ1-5; 7 nucleotides align to TRBD1. The sequence came from a man between 18 and 35 years old in good health and CMV-seropositive. The CDR3 DNA sequence: TGTGCCTGGAGAGGCAGGGGGGCCAATCAGCCCCAGCATTTT. Its translation is CAWRGRGANQPQHF.